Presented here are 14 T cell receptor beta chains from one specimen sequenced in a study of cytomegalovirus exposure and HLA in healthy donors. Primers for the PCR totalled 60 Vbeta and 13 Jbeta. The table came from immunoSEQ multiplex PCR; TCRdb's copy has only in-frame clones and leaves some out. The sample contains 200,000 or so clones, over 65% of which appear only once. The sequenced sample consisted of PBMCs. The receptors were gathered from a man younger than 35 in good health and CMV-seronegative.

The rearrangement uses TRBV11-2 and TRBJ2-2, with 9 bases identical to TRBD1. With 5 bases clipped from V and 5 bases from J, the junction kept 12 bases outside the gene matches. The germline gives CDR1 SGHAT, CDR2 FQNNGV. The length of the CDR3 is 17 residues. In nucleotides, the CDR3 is TGTGCCAGCAGCGGCGCCCGGGACAGGGAGAGGACCGGGGAGCTGTTTTTT. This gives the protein CASSGARDRERTGELFF. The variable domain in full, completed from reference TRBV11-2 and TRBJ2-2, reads EAGVAQSPRYKIIEKRQSVAFWCNPISGHATLYWYQQILGQGPKLLIQFQNNGVVDDSQLPKDRFSAERLKGVDSTLKIQPAKLEDSAVYLCASSGARDRERTGELFFGEGSRLTVL.

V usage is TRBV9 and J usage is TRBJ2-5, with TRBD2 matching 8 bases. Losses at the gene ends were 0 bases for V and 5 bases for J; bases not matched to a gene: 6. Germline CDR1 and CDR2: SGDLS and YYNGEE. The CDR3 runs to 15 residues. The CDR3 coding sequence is TGTGCCAGCAGCGTAGCAGCGGGAGTACGGGAGACCCAGTACTTC. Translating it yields CASSVAAGVRETQYF.

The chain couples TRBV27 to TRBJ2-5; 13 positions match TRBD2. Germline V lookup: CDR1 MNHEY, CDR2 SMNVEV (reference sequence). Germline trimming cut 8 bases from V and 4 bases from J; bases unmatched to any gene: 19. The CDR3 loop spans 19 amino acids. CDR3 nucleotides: TGTGCCAGCCTCGGCCACACACGGACTAGCGGGAGCAATGGAGAGACCCAGTACTTC. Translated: CASLGHTRTSGSNGETQYF.

Here the CDR3 reads CASIEFGPPSGGEQYF. DNA of the CDR3: TGTGCCAGCATCGAATTCGGACCGCCGTCGGGGGGCGAGCAGTACTTC. V gene TRBV27 combines with J gene TRBJ2-7, with 7 nucleotides matching TRBD2. With V trimmed by 7 bases and J by 6 bases, 18 bases remained unmatched. Germline V lookup: CDR1 MNHEY, CDR2 SMNVEV (reference sequence). The CDR3 extends over 16 amino acids.

The CDR3 region has the DNA TGTGCCAGCAGTGAAGGGGGGACAGCGGCCCGTCAGCCCCAGCATTTT. Its protein is CASSEGGTAARQPQHF. The chain employs TRBV2 and TRBJ1-5; TRBD1 aligns across 7 bases. Losses at the gene ends were 1 base for V and 6 bases for J; bases not matched to a gene: 9. CDR3 size: 16 residues. CDR1 is SNHLY, CDR2 FYNNEI, per germline. The whole variable domain, remainder taken from reference TRBV2 and TRBJ1-5, is EPEVTQTPSHQVTQMGQEVILRCVPISNHLYFYWYRQILGQKVEFLVSFYNNEISEKSEIFDDQFSVERPDGSNFTLKIRSTKLEDSAMYFCASSEGGTAARQPQHFGDGTRLSIL.

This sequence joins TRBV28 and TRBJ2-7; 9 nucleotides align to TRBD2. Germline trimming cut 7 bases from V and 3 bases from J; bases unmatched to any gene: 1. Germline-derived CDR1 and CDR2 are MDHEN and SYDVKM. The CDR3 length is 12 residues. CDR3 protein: CASMREGYEQYF. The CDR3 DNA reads TGTGCCAGCATGCGGGAGGGCTACGAGCAGTACTTC.

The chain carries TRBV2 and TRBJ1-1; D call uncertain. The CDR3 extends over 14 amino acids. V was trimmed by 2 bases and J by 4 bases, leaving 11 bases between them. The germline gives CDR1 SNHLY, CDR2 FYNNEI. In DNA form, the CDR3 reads TGTGCCAGCAGTGAATTTCTTACAGTCACTGAAGCTTTCTTT. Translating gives CASSEFLTVTEAFF.

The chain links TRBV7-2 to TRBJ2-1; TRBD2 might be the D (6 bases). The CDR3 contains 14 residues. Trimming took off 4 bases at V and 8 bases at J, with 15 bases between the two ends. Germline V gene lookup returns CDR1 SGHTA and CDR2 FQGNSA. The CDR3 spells CASSSLTSTDEQFF. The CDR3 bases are TGTGCCAGCAGCTCCCTGACTAGTACGGATGAGCAGTTCTTC.

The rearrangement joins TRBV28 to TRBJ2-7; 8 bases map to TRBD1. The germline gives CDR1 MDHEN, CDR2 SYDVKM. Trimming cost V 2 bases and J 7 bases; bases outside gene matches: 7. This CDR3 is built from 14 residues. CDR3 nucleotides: TGTGCCAGCAGTTTAGGCCAGGGGGCTAAGGAGCAGTACTTC. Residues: CASSLGQGAKEQYF.

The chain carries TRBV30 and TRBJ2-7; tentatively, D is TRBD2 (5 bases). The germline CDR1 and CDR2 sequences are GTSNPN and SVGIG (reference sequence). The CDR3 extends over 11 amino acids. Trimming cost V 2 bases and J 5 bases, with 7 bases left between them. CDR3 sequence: CAWSRGNEQYF. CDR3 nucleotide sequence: TGTGCCTGGAGTCGAGGGAACGAGCAGTACTTC.

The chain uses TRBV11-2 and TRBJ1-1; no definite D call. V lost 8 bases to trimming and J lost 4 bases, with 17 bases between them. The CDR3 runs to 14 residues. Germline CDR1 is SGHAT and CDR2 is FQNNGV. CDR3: CASLHGRGSTEAFF. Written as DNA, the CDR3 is TGTGCCAGCTTACACGGACGGGGAAGCACTGAAGCTTTCTTT.

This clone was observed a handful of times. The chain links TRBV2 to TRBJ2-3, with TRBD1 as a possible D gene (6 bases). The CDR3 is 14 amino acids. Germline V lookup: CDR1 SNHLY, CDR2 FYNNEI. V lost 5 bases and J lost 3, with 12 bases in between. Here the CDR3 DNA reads TGTGCCAGCAGTTCAGGGGTTCCGACAGATACGCAGTATTTT. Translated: CASSSGVPTDTQYF.

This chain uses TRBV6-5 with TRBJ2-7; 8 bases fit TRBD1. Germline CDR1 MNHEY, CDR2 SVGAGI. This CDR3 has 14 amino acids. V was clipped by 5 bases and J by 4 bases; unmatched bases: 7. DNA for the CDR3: TGTGCCAGCAGTAACCGACAGGGGCATTACGAGCAGTACTTC. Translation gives CASSNRQGHYEQYF.

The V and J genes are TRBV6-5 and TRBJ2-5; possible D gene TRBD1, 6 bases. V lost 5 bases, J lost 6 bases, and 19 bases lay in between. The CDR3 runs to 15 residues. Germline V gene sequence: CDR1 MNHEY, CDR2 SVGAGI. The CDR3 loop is CASSQRQAPPQTQYF. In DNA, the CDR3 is TGTGCCAGCAGTCAACGACAGGCGCCTCCCCAGACCCAGTACTTC.